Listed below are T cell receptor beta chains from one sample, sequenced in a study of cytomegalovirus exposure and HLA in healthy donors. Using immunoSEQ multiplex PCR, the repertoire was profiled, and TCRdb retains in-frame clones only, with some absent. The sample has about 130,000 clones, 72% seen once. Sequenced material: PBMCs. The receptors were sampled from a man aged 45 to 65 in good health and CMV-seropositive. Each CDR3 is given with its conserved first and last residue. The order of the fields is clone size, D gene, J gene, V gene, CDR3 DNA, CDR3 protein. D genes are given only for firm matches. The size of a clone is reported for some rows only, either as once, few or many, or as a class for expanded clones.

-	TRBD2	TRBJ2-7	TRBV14	TGTGCCAGCAGCCAAGAAGGGTATAGCGGGAGGGCCTGGGCTGGCGAGCAGTACTTC	CASSQEGYSGRAWAGEQYF
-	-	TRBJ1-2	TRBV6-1	TGTGCCAGCAGTGAAAACAGACGCTATGGCTACACCTTC	CASSENRRYGYTF
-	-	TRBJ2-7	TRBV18	TGTGCCAGCTCACCAGAAGAAGGAAAGCGGTTCCCCTACGAGCAGTACTTC	CASSPEEGKRFPYEQYF
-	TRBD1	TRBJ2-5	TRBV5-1	TGCGCCAGCTCAACCGGGACAGGCGAAGAGACCCAGTACTTC	CASSTGTGEETQYF
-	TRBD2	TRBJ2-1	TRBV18	TGTGCCAGCTCACCACCCAGCGGGAGCCGGGGTGAGCAGTTCTTC	CASSPPSGSRGEQFF
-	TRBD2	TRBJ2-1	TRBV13	TGTGCCAGCAGCGCCTTGGGACTAGCGCATGAGCAGTTCTTC	CASSALGLAHEQFF
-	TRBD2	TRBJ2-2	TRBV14	TGTGCCAGCAGCCGAAGGGTGGCTAGCGGGATACACGGGGAGCTGTTTTTT	CASSRRVASGIHGELFF
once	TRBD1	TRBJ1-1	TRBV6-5	TGTGCCAGCACCGGGCAGGGGGGCCGGAACACTGAAGCTTTCTTT	CASTGQGGRNTEAFF
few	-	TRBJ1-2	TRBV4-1	TGCGCCAGCAGCCAAGGACAGCTACTCAACTATGGCTACACCTTC	CASSQGQLLNYGYTF
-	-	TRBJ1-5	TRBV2	TGTGCCAGCAGTGTACAGGGCGACAATCAGCCCCAGCATTTT	CASSVQGDNQPQHF
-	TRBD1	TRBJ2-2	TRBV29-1	TGCAGCGTTGGAGACAGGGTCACCGGGGAGCTGTTTTTT	CSVGDRVTGELFF
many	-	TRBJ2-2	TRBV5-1	TGCGCCAGCAGCCTTCCTTCGAACACCGGGGAGCTGTTTTTT	CASSLPSNTGELFF
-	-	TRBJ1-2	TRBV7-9	TGTGCCCCTTTCGGTCCGTTCTATGGCTACACCTTC	CAPFGPFYGYTF
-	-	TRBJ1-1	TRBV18	TGTGCCAGCTCACCACCAAACCCAAGCTCAAACACTGAAGCTTTCTTT	CASSPPNPSSNTEAFF
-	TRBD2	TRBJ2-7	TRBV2	TGTGCCCAGAGACTAGCGGGGGGCAGCTACGAGCAGTATTTC	CAQRLAGGSYEQYF
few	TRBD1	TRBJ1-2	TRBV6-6	TGTGCCAGCAGTGACGGAGAGGGGGCTGGCTACACCTTC	CASSDGEGAGYTF
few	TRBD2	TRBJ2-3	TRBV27	TGTGCCAGCAGTTCGAGCCGGGGACTAGCGGGGGGAAGAACAGATACGCAGTATTTT	CASSSSRGLAGGRTDTQYF
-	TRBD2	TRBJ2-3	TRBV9	TGTGCCAGCAGCCCTAGGACAGCGGGGGTGGATACGCAGTATTTT	CASSPRTAGVDTQYF
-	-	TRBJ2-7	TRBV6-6	TGTGCCAGCAGTTACGCGGGATCCTACGAGCAGTACTTC	CASSYAGSYEQYF
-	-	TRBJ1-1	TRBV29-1	TGCAGCGTTGTGGGGGCGGGCACTGAAGCTTTCTTT	CSVVGAGTEAFF
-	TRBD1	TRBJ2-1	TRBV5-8	TGTGCCAGCAGCGGCCCCGGGACAGGGATGGGCAATGAGCAGTTCTTC	CASSGPGTGMGNEQFF
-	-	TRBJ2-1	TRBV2	TGTGCCAGCAGTCCCCGTAGCGGAGATGCCTACAATGAGCAGTTCTTC	CASSPRSGDAYNEQFF
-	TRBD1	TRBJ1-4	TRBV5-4	TGTGCCAGCAGCAACGGACAGGGGACTAATGAAAAACTGTTTTTT	CASSNGQGTNEKLFF
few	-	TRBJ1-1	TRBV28	TGTGCCAGCAGTTTATTGGTAGGACAGATGAACACTGAAGCTTTCTTT	CASSLLVGQMNTEAFF
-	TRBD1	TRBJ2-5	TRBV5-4	TGTGCCAGCAGCCCGGGACAGAGCGGAGAGACCCAGTACTTC	CASSPGQSGETQYF
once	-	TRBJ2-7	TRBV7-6	TGTGCCAGCAGCTCCGGGGTAAGCTACGAGCAGTACTTC	CASSSGVSYEQYF
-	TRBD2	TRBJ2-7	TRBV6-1	TGTGCCAGCAGTCAACTAGCGGGAGGGGAGTACGAGCAGTACTTC	CASSQLAGGEYEQYF
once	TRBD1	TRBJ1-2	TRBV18	TGTGCCAGCTCACCAGGGACAGGGAGATCTAACTATGGCTACACCTTC	CASSPGTGRSNYGYTF
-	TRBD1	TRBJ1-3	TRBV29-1	TGCAGCGTTGAACCGACAGGGACTGGAAACACCATATATTTT	CSVEPTGTGNTIYF
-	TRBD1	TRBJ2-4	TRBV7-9	TGTGCCAGCAGCCGAGGGACAGTAGCCAAAAACATTCAGTACTTC	CASSRGTVAKNIQYF
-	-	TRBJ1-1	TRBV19	TGTGCCAGTAGTTTAGCTCTCTTCAGGAACACTGAAGCTTTCTTT	CASSLALFRNTEAFF
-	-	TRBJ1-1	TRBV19	TGTGCCAGTAGTAGTCAGAAAAACACTGAAGCTTTCTTT	CASSSQKNTEAFF
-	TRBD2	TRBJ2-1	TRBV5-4	TGTGCCAGCAGCTTGATGAGCGGGAACGATGAGCAGTTCTTC	CASSLMSGNDEQFF
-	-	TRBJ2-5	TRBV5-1	TGCGCCAGCAGCGTAGGGGTCCAAGAGACCCAGTACTTC	CASSVGVQETQYF
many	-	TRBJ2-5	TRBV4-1	TGCGCCAGCAGCCAAGCTCCGCGAGAGACCCAGTACTTC	CASSQAPRETQYF
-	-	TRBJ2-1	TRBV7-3	TGTGCCAGCAGCCGGTTAGCGGTCTCCTACAATGAGCAGTTCTTC	CASSRLAVSYNEQFF
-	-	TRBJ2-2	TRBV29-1	TGCAGCGTTGAAGACGTGAACACCGGGGAGCTGTTTTTT	CSVEDVNTGELFF
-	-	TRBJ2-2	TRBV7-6	TGTGCCAGCAGCGAAGGGAGGATAAACACCGGGGAGCTGTTTTTT	CASSEGRINTGELFF
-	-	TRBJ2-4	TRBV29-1	TGCAGCGTCGTTGGGGGGGCCGGTACCAAAAACATTCAGTACTTC	CSVVGGAGTKNIQYF
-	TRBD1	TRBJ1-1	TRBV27	TGTGCCAGCAGTTTAGGGCCTAGGACAGGGAAAGTGAACACTGAAGCTTTCTTT	CASSLGPRTGKVNTEAFF
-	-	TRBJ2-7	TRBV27	TGTGCCAGCGGGCAGGGCCCTTTGGAGCAGTACTTC	CASGQGPLEQYF
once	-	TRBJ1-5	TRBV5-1	TGCGCCAGCAGCCCCGGCGGAGGTCTCCTACCCCAGCATTTT	CASSPGGGLLPQHF
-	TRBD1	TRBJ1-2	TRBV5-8	TGTGCCAGCAGCCGTGACCGCCGGGACAGAGGGCCCTTTGGCTATGGCTACACCTTC	CASSRDRRDRGPFGYGYTF
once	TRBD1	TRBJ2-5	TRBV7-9	TGTGCCAGCAGCCCAAGGGCGGACAGGGTCCAAGAGACCCAGTACTTC	CASSPRADRVQETQYF
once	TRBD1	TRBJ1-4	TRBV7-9	TGTGCCAGCAGCGACGACAGGGTATTGAAAAAACTGTTTTTT	CASSDDRVLKKLFF
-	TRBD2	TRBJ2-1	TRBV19	TGTGCCAGTAGTATGGGACTAGCGGGTCCCTACAATGAGCAGTTCTTC	CASSMGLAGPYNEQFF
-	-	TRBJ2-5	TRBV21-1	TGTGCCAGCAGCAAATTCGGAACGGCGGCCCTTTTTACCCAGTACTTC	CASSKFGTAALFTQYF
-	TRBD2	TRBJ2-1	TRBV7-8	TGTGCCAGCAGCCTGGGACTAGCGGGAGGGCCAAATGAGCAGTTCTTC	CASSLGLAGGPNEQFF
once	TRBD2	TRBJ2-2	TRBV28	TGTGCCAGCAGTTTCGGTATCCTTCTAGCGGGACCGAACACCGGGGAGCTGTTTTTT	CASSFGILLAGPNTGELFF
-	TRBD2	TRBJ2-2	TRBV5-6	TGTGCCAGCAGCTTGCTAGCGGGGGGGCGTCGGGACGGGGAGCTGTTTTTT	CASSLLAGGRRDGELFF
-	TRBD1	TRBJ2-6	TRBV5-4	TGTGCCAGCAGCTTCGGGACAGGGAACTCTGGGGCCAACGTCCTGACTTTC	CASSFGTGNSGANVLTF
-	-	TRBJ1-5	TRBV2	TGTGCCAGCAGTGAAGGACAGATGAATCAGCCCCAGCATTTT	CASSEGQMNQPQHF
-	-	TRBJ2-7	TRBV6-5	TGTGCCAGCAGGCCCCCGGGAAGCCCGGAGCAGTACTTC	CASRPPGSPEQYF
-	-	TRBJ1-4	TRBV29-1	TGCAGCGTTTTACAGGGTAATGAAAAACTGTTTTTT	CSVLQGNEKLFF
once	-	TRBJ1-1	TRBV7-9	TGTGCCAGCAGCTTACTAGGAATGAACACTGAAGCTTTCTTT	CASSLLGMNTEAFF
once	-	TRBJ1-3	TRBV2	TGTGCCAGCAGTGACCCCCGCTCTGGAAACACCATATATTTT	CASSDPRSGNTIYF
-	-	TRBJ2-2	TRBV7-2	TGTGCCAGCAGCCCATACACCGGGGAGCTGTTTTTT	CASSPYTGELFF
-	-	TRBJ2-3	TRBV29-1	TGCAGCGTGAACTTGGCAGGGGACAGCACAGATACGCAGTATTTT	CSVNLAGDSTDTQYF
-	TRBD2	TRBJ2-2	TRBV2	TGTGCCAGCAGTGAAGTGCGGGGAGGGACCGGGGAGCTGTTTTTT	CASSEVRGGTGELFF
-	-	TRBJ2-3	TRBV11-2	TGTGCCAGCAGCCCGCGGCGGGACACAGATACGCAGTATTTT	CASSPRRDTDTQYF